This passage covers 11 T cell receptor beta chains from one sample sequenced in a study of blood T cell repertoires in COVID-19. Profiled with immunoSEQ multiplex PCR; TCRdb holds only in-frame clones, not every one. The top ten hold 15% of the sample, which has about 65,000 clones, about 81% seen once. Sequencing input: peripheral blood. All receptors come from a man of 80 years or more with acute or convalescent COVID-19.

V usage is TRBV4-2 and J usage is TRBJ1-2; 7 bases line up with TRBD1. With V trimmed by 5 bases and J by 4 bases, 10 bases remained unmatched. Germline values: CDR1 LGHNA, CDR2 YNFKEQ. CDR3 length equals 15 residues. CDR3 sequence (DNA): TGTGCCAGCAGCAAAGGGACAGAGCAAGCCTATGGCTACACCTTC. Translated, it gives CASSKGTEQAYGYTF.

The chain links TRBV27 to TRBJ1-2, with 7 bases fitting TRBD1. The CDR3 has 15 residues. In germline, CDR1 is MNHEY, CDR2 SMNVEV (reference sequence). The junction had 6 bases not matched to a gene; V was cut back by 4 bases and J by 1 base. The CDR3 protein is CASSSRDRFNYGYTF. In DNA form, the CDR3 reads TGTGCCAGCAGTTCCCGGGACAGATTTAACTATGGCTACACCTTC.

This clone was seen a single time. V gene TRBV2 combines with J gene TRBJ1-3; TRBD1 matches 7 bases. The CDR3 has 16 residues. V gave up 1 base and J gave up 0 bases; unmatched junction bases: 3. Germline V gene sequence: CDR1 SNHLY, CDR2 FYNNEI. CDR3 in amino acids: CASSEVGQASGNTIYF. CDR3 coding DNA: TGTGCCAGCAGTGAAGTAGGACAGGCCTCTGGAAACACCATATATTTT.

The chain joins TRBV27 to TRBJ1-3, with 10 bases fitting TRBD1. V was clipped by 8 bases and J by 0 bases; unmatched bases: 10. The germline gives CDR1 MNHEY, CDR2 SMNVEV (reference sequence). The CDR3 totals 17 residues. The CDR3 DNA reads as TGTGCCAGCCGGGACAGGGGTAGATCTAGCTCTGGAAACACCATATATTTT. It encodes CASRDRGRSSSGNTIYF.

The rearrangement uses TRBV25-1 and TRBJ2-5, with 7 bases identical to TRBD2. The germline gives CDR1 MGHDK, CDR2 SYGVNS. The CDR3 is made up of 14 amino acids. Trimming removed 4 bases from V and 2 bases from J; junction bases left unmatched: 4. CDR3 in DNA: TGTGCCAGCAGTGGGCTAGCGGCTCAAGAGACCCAGTACTTC. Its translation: CASSGLAAQETQYF.

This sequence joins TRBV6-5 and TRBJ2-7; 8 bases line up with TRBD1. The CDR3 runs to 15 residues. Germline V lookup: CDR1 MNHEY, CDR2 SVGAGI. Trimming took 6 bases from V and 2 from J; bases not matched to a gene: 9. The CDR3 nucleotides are TGTGCCAGCAGGGACTCCGGGACAGGAGCCTACGAGCAGTACTTC. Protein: CASRDSGTGAYEQYF.

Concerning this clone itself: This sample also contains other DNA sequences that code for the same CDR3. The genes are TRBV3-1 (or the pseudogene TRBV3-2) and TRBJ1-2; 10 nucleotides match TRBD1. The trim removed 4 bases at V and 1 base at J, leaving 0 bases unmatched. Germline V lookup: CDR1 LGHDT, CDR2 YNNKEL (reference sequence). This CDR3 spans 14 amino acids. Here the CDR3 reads CASSRTGGNYGYTF. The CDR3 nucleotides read TGTGCCAGCAGCCGGACAGGGGGTAACTATGGCTACACCTTC.

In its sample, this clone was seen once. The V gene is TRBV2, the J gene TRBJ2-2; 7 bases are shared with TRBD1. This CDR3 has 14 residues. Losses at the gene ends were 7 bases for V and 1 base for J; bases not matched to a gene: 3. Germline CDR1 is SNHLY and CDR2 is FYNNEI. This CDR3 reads CASTTGKNTGELFF. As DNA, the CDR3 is TGTGCCAGCACGACAGGGAAGAACACCGGGGAGCTGTTTTTT.

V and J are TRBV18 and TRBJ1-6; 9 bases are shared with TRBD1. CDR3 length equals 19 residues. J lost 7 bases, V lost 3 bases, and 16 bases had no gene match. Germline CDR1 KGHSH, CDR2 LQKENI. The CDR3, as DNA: TGTGCCAGCTCACCCCAACGCCTTCGAACCGGGACAGGGAATTCACCCCTCCACTTT. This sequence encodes CASSPQRLRTGTGNSPLHF.

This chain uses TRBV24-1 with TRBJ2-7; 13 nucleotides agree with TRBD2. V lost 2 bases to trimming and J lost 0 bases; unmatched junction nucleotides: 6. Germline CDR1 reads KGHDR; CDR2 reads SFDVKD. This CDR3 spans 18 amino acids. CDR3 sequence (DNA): TGTGCCACCAGTGATTCCGGACTAGCGGGGGCCAACTCCTACGAGCAGTACTTC. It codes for CATSDSGLAGANSYEQYF.

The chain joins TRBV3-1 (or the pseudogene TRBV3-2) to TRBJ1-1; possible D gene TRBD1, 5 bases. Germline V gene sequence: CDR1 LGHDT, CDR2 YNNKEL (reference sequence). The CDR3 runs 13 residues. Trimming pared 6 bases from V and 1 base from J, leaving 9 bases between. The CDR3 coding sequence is TGTGCCAGCAGGCTTACAGGGAACACTGAAGCTTTCTTT. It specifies CASRLTGNTEAFF.